The sequence of this TCR beta chain was determined in a study of shared clonotypes between healthy human individuals. Recent vaccinations or acute infections were absent in the healthy HIV-negative adult donors. This clone was observed once. Each subset's genomic DNA was shared equally among a number of immunoSEQ plates. Generated by immunoSEQ multiplex PCR, the TCRdb table keeps only in-frame clones and is missing some. The table has around 300,000 clones, more than 75% seen once. With 5 bases clipped from V and 4 bases from J, the junction kept 8 bases outside the gene matches. The length of the CDR3 is 15 residues. The germline gives CDR1 PRHDT, CDR2 FYEKMQ (reference sequence).

The sequence was obtained from a young man in good health. The chain combines TRBV13 with TRBJ2-1, with 7 positions matching TRBD2. The source material was memory CD8+ T cells sorted from blood. This sample's subset: CD45RO+ cells pooled with CCR7-negative TemRA cells. The CDR3 DNA follows: TGTGCCAGCAGCCCCAGCGGGGAAATATACAATGAGCAGTTCTTC. This gives the protein CASSPSGEIYNEQFF.